Listed below are T cell receptor beta chains from one sample, sequenced in a study of post-analysis software for immune sequencing data. TCRdb used MiXCR to reprocess the PCR reads, holding one entry per CDR3 protein. Among 350,000 to 500,000 distinct CDR3 sequences, more than 30% were seen once, and the ten largest hold less than 8%. The specimen sequenced was blood. These receptors were obtained from a girl aged 2-10 years with multiple sclerosis. Each CDR3 is given with its conserved first and last residue. The D gene is left open where the match is weak. A row's size may be missing; if present it is once, few, many or a size class.

V	D	size	J	DNA	CDR3
TRBV6-5	.	few	TRBJ2-6	TGTGCCAGCAGTTATTTTAGACAGGTTAGCTCTGGGGCCAACGTCCTGACTTTC	CASSYFRQVSSGANVLTF
TRBV12-5	TRBD1	.	TRBJ2-2	TGTGCTAGTGGTTGGTCAGGGGGTAACGGGGAGCTGTTTTTT	CASGWSGGNGELFF
TRBV29-1	TRBD2	.	TRBJ2-7	TGCAGCGTTGAAGACGTCCTAGCGGGGGAGTACGAGCAGTACTTC	CSVEDVLAGEYEQYF
TRBV6-2/TRBV6-3	TRBD1	.	TRBJ1-5	TGTGCCAGCAGTATTGACAGGGGAAGCAATCAGCCCCAGCATTTT	CASSIDRGSNQPQHF
TRBV7-2	.	.	TRBJ1-2	TGTGCCAGCAGCTTAAGGGCCCAGGGGTATGGCTACACCTTC	CASSLRAQGYGYTF
TRBV6-5	.	few	TRBJ2-2	TGTGCCAGCAGTTACTTGGTCGGGGAGCTGTTTTTT	CASSYLVGELFF
TRBV6-4	TRBD2	.	TRBJ2-3	TGTGCCGGCAGCCGGACTAGCGCAAACCCCACAGATACGCAGTATTTT	CAGSRTSANPTDTQYF
TRBV4-3	.	few	TRBJ2-3	TGCGCCAGCAGCCGGAACCCCGTTAGCGAGGACTGGTTAGATACGCAGTATTTT	CASSRNPVSEDWLDTQYF
TRBV4-2	TRBD1	.	TRBJ2-2	TGTGCCAGCAGCCCCCTGCCCTTAGGGACAGGGCTTACCGGGGAGCTGTTTTTT	CASSPLPLGTGLTGELFF
TRBV10-2	.	few	TRBJ1-5	TGCGCCAGCGGCGGCGGAAGGGGGCCCCAGCATTTT	CASGGGRGPQHF
TRBV20-1	TRBD2	.	TRBJ2-3	TGCAGTGCTAGAGCCGGACTAGTGGTGACTAGCACAGATACGCAGTATTTT	CSARAGLVVTSTDTQYF
TRBV6-2/TRBV6-3	.	.	TRBJ1-6	TGTGCCAGCCCACGGGGCTTCTATAATTCACCCCTCCACTTT	CASPRGFYNSPLHF
TRBV6-2/TRBV6-3	TRBD2	.	TRBJ2-5	TGTGCCAGCAGTTACGTCTTTGCGGGGGGAGTAGAGACCCAGTACTTC	CASSYVFAGGVETQYF
TRBV20-1	.	few	TRBJ2-7	TGCAGTGCTAGCAGGCGAACCAACTACGAGCAGTACTTC	CSASRRTNYEQYF
TRBV29-1	.	few	TRBJ1-2	TGCAGCGTGATTCACAGGGAGGGGAATGGCTACACCTTC	CSVIHREGNGYTF
TRBV20-1	.	.	TRBJ2-1	TGCAGGGACCAGGACCTGGGGGACAATGAGCAGTTCTTC	CRDQDLGDNEQFF
TRBV6-2/TRBV6-3	.	.	TRBJ2-1	TGTGCCAGCAGTTACGCGACAAATTTCCCCCCTCAGTTCTTC	CASSYATNFPPQFF
TRBV5-4	TRBD1	.	TRBJ2-1	TGTGCCAGCAGCTTCCGGACAGGGGTAGGGGATGAGCAGTTCTTC	CASSFRTGVGDEQFF
TRBV29-1	TRBD2	.	TRBJ2-3	TGCAGCGTTGGGGGATCGACTAGCAGGAGAAGGGATACGCAGTATTTT	CSVGGSTSRRRDTQYF
TRBV12-3/TRBV12-4	TRBD1	few	TRBJ1-3	TGTGCCAGCAGTTACCGCCGGACAGGGGCTGGAAACACCATATATTTT	CASSYRRTGAGNTIYF
TRBV4-1	.	few	TRBJ2-4	TGCGCCAGCAGCCGACTTGGACTAGCCAAAAACATTCAGTACTTC	CASSRLGLAKNIQYF
TRBV4-1	.	few	TRBJ1-2	TGCGCCAGCAGCCAGTTCACAGGGCTGAATGGCTACACCTTC	CASSQFTGLNGYTF
TRBV10-2	.	few	TRBJ2-7	TGCGCCAGCAGTGACCACGGGGACCTCTCCTACGAGCAGTACTTC	CASSDHGDLSYEQYF
TRBV29-1	.	.	TRBJ2-1	TGCAGCGTTGGGCCGGAGAGCTCCTACAATGAGCAGTTCTTC	CSVGPESSYNEQFF
TRBV12-3/TRBV12-4	.	few	TRBJ2-7	TGTGCCAGCAGTTTGGGGGAATTCTACGAGCAGTACTTC	CASSLGEFYEQYF
TRBV7-3	.	many	TRBJ2-3	TGTGCCAGCAGCTCGGGCGCAGATACGCAGTATTTT	CASSSGADTQYF
TRBV20-1	.	many	TRBJ1-6	TGCAGTGCTAGGAGTCCCTATAATTCACCCCTCCACTTT	CSARSPYNSPLHF
TRBV20-1	TRBD1	few	TRBJ1-6	TGCAGTGCTAGCCTAGGTTTCTCCGGGACAGGGAGTTCACCCCTCCACTTT	CSASLGFSGTGSSPLHF
TRBV7-3	TRBD2	.	TRBJ2-3	TGTGCCAGCAGCGTCACTAGCGGGGGGGCCGTAGATACGCAGTATTTT	CASSVTSGGAVDTQYF
TRBV19	.	.	TRBJ2-1	TGTGCCAGTAGCCTACGAAGACGCAGCTCCTACAATGAGCAGTTCTTC	CASSLRRRSSYNEQFF
TRBV16	.	.	TRBJ2-7	TGTGCCAGCAGTTTACAGTTCTACGAGCAGTACTTC	CASSLQFYEQYF
TRBV6-5	.	few	TRBJ2-1	TGTGCCAGCAGTTACGGGAGGTCCTACAATGAGCAGTTCTTC	CASSYGRSYNEQFF
TRBV7-3	TRBD2	few	TRBJ2-3	TGTGCCAGCAGCTTAACAAGCGGGGGCGTTTATACCACAGATACGCAGTATTTT	CASSLTSGGVYTTDTQYF
TRBV5-1	TRBD2	.	TRBJ2-3	TGCGCCAGCAGCCCGGGGGGGCAGGGAGATACGCAGTATTTT	CASSPGGQGDTQYF
TRBV3-1	.	few	TRBJ1-2	TGTGCCAGCAGCCAAGAATACCTTAATGGCTACACCTTC	CASSQEYLNGYTF
TRBV20-1	TRBD1	.	TRBJ2-7	TGCAGTGCTAGTAAGGGGGCCCCCTACGAGCAGTACTTC	CSASKGAPYEQYF
TRBV27	.	.	TRBJ1-5	TGTGTCAGCAGTCCGAATTATAGCAATCAGCCCCAGCATTTT	CVSSPNYSNQPQHF
TRBV4-1	.	.	TRBJ2-3	TGCGCCAGCAGCCAAGGATCCGACCCATCAGATACGCAGTATTTT	CASSQGSDPSDTQYF
TRBV7-3	.	.	TRBJ2-7	TGTGCCAGCAGCCCCTCTGGTGGGTCCCTTTTCTACGAGCAGTACTTC	CASSPSGGSLFYEQYF
TRBV12-3/TRBV12-4	.	.	TRBJ1-5	TGTGCCAGCGGCCCTGGACGCGGCAATCAGCCCCAGCATTTT	CASGPGRGNQPQHF
TRBV5-1	.	few	TRBJ2-1	TGCGCCAGCAGCTTGAATTCTAATGCGGAGTTCTTC	CASSLNSNAEFF
TRBV4-2	TRBD1	few	TRBJ1-5	TGTGCCAGCAGCCAGGTACCTACAGGGGGCACCCTCAATCAGCCCCAGCATTTT	CASSQVPTGGTLNQPQHF
TRBV4-3	TRBD1	.	TRBJ2-1	TGCGCCAGCAGCCCACGGACAGGATACGGGAATGAGCAGTTCTTC	CASSPRTGYGNEQFF
TRBV12-3/TRBV12-4	TRBD1	few	TRBJ1-6	TGTGCCAGCAGTTTAAACAGGGGTGGTTCACCCCTCCACTTT	CASSLNRGGSPLHF
TRBV7-9	.	.	TRBJ1-5	TGTACCAGCAGCCTAAACACAGTGGACCAGCCCCAGCATTTT	CTSSLNTVDQPQHF
TRBV20-1	.	.	TRBJ2-7	TGCAGTGCTAGAGATTGGGACGGTCCCTACGAGCAGTACTTC	CSARDWDGPYEQYF
TRBV25-1	.	.	TRBJ1-6	TGTGCCAGCAGTGAACCCCATTCCGGGTCTTCACCCCTCCACTTT	CASSEPHSGSSPLHF
TRBV6-5	.	.	TRBJ1-2	TGTGCCAGCAGCGACGGGACACTCTATGGCTACACCTTC	CASSDGTLYGYTF
TRBV4-2	.	.	TRBJ2-1	TGTGCCAGCAGCCAAGATCTTTTGCGGCATGAGCAGTTCTTC	CASSQDLLRHEQFF
TRBV6-6	TRBD1	.	TRBJ2-7	TGTGCCAGCAGATCAAGGACAGGGAAGTACGAGCAGTACTTC	CASRSRTGKYEQYF
TRBV7-2	TRBD2	.	TRBJ2-1	TGTGCCAGCAGCTTAGGGAGCGGGACCGCCCTACTGGAGCAGTTCTTC	CASSLGSGTALLEQFF
TRBV4-1	.	.	TRBJ1-5	TGCGCCAGCAGCCAAGTGGCCCTGGGGAGTCAGCCCCAGCATTTT	CASSQVALGSQPQHF
TRBV20-1	.	few	TRBJ2-7	TGCAGTGCTTGGGCCGGGACTTCGGGGTACGAGCAGTACTTC	CSAWAGTSGYEQYF
TRBV28	TRBD2	many	TRBJ2-1	TGTGCCAGCAGACCTGCGCCTAGCGGGAGACGCGATGAGCAGTTCTTC	CASRPAPSGRRDEQFF